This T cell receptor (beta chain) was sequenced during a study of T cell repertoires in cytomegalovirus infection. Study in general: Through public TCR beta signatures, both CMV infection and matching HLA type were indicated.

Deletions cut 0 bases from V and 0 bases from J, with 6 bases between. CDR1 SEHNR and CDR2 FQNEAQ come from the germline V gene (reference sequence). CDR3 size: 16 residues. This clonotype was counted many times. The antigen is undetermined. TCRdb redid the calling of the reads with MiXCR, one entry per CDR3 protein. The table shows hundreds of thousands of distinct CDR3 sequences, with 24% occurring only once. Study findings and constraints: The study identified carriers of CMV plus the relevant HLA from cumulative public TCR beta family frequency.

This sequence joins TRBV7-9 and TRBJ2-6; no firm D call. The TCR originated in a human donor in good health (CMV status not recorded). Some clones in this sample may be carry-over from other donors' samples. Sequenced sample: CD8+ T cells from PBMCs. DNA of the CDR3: TGTGCCAGCAGCTTAGCCCGGTACTCTGGGGCCAACGTCCTGACTTTC. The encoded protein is CASSLARYSGANVLTF.